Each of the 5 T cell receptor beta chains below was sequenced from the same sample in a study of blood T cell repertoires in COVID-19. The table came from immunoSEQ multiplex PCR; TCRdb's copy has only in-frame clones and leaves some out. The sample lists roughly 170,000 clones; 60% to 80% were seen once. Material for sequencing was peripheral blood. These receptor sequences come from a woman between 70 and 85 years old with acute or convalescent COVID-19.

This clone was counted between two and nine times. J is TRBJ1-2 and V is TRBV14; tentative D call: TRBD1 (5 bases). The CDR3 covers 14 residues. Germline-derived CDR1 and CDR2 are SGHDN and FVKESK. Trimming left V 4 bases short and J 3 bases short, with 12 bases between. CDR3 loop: CASSPRQGYYGYTF. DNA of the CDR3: TGTGCCAGCAGCCCACGGCAGGGATACTATGGCTACACCTTC.

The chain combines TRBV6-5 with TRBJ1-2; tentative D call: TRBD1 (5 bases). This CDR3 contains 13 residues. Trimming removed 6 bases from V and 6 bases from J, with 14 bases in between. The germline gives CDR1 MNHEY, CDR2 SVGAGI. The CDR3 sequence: CASSLDSSHGYTF. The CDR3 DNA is TGTGCCAGCAGCCTCGACAGTAGCCATGGCTACACCTTC.

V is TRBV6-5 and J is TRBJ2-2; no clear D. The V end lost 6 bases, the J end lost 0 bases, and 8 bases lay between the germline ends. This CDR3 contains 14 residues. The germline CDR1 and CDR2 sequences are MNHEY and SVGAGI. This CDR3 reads CASRENANTGELFF. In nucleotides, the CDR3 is TGTGCCAGCAGGGAGAACGCGAACACCGGGGAGCTGTTTTTT.

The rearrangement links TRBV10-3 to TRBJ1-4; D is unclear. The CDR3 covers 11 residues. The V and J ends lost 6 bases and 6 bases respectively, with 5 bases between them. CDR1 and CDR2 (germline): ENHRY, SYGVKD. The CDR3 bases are TGTGCCATCAGGGCGGATGAAAAACTGTTTTTT. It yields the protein CAIRADEKLFF.

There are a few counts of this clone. The CDR3 DNA is TGTGCCAGCAGCCCAGTAGCGGGATCCGTTACTGAGCAGTTCTTC. It specifies CASSPVAGSVTEQFF. The chain links TRBV7-6 to TRBJ2-1; TRBD2 aligns across 8 bases. The germline gives CDR1 SGHVS, CDR2 FNYEAQ. With V trimmed by 5 bases and J by 9 bases, 12 bases remained unmatched. CDR3 length equals 15 residues.